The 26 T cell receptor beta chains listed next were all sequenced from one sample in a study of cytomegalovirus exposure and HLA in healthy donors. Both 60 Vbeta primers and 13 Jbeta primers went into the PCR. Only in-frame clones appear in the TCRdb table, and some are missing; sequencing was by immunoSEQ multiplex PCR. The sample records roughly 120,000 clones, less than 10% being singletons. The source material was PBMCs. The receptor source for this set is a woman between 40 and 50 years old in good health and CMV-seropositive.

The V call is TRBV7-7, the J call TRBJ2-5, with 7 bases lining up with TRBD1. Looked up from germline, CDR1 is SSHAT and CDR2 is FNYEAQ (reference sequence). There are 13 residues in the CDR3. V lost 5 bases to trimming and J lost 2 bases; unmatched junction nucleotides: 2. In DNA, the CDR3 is TGTGCCAGCAGCCAGGGACAGCAAGAGACCCAGTACTTC. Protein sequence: CASSQGQQETQYF.

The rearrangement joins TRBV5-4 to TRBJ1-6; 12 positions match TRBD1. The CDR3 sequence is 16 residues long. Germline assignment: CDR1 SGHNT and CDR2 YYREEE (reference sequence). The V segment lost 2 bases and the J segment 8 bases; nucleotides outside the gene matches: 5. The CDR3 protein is CASSFGTGGSYSPLHF. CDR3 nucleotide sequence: TGTGCCAGCAGCTTTGGGACAGGGGGCTCATATTCACCCCTCCACTTT.

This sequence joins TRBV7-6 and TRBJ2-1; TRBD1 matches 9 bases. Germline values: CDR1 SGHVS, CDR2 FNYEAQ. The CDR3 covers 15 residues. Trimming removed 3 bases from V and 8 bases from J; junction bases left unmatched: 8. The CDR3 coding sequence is TGTGCCAGCAGCTTGTCGGGACAGGGTCTCCATGAGCAGTTCTTC. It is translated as CASSLSGQGLHEQFF. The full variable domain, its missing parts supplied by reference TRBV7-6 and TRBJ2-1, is GAGVSQSPRYKVTKRGQDVALRCDPISGHVSLYWYRQALGQGPEFLTYFNYEAQQDKSGLPNDRFSAERPEGSISTLTIQRTEQRDSAMYRCASSLSGQGLHEQFFGPGTRLTVL.

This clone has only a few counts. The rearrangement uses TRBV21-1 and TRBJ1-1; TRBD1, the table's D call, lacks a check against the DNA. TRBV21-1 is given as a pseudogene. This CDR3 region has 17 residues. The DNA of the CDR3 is TGTGCCAGCAGCGCCACCGATCAGGGGCTTCCCATCACTGAAGCTTTCTTT. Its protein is CASSATDQGLPITEAFF.

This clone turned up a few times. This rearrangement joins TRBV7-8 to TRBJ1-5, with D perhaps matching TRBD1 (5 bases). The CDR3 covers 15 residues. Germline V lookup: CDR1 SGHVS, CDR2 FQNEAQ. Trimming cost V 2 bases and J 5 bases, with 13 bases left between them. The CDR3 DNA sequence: TGTGCCAGCAGCTTAAGAGGGGAGCGGGATCAGCCCCAGCATTTT. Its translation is CASSLRGERDQPQHF.

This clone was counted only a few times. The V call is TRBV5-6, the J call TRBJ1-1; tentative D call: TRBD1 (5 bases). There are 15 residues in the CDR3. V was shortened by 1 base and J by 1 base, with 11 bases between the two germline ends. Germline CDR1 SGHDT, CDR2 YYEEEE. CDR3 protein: CASSLFDRKNTEAFF. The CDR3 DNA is TGTGCCAGCAGCTTGTTCGACAGAAAGAACACTGAAGCTTTCTTT.

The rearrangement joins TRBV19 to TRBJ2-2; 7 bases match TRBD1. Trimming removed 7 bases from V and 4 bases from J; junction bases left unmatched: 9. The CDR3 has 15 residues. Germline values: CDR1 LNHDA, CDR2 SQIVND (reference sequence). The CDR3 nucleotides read TGTGCCAGTAAGGCCGGGACAGTAACCACCGGGGAGCTGTTTTTT. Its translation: CASKAGTVTTGELFF.

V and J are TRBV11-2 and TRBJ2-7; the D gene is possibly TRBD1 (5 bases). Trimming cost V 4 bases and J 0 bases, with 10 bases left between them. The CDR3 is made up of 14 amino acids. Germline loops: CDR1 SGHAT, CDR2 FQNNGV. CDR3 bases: TGTGCCAGCAGCTCCCGACAGAGCTCCTACGAGCAGTACTTC. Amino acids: CASSSRQSSYEQYF.

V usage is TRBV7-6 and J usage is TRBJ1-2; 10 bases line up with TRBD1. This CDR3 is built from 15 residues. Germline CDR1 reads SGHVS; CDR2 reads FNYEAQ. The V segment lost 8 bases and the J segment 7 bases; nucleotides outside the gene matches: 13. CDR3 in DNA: TGTGCCAGCGGAGGGGGACAGGGGACCCCCGGTGGCTACACCTTC. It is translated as CASGGGQGTPGGYTF.

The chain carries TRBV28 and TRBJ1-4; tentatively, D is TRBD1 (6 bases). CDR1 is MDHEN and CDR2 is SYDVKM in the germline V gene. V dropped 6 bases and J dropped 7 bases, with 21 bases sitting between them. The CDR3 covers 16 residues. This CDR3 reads CASRAGQGIKIEKLFF. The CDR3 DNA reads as TGTGCCAGCAGAGCGGGGCAGGGGATAAAGATTGAAAAACTGTTTTTT.

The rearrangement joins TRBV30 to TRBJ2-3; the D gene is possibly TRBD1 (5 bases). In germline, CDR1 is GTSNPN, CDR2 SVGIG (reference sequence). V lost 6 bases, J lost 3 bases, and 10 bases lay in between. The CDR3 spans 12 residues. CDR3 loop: CACYRITDTQYF. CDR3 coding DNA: TGTGCCTGTTACAGGATTACAGATACGCAGTATTTT.

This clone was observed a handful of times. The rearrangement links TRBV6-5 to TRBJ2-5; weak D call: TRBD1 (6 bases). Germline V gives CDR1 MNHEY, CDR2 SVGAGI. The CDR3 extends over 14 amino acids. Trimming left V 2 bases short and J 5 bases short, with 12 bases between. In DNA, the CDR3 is TGTGCCAGCAGTTACCTCAGGGGCGCGGAGACCCAGTACTTC. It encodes CASSYLRGAETQYF.

The CDR3, as DNA: TGTGCTAGTGGTTTGGTTTGGGGCGGGAACACCGGGGAGCTGTTTTTT. It yields the protein CASGLVWGGNTGELFF. The genes are TRBV12-5 and TRBJ2-2; tentatively, D is TRBD1 (5 bases). Germline V gene lookup returns CDR1 LGHNT and CDR2 FRNRAP. Trimming left V 0 bases short and J 1 base short, with 9 bases between. This CDR3 has 16 residues. Complete variable domain (other parts from reference TRBV12-5 and TRBJ2-2): DARVTQTPRHKVTEMGQEVTMRCQPILGHNTVFWYRQTMMQGLELLAYFRNRAPLDDSGMPKDRFSAEMPDATLATLKIQPSEPRDSAVYFCASGLVWGGNTGELFFGEGSRLTVL.

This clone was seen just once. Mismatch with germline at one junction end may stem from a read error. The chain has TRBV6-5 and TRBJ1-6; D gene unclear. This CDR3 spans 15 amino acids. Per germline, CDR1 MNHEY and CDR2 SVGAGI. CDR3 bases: TGTGCCAGCAGAACACCGGGGTCCTATAATTCACCCCTCAACTTT. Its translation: CASRTPGSYNSPLNF.

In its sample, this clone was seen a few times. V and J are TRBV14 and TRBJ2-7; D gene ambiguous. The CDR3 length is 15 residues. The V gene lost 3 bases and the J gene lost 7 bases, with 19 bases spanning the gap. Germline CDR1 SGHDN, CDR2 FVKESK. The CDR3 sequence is CASSHPDRGASEQYF. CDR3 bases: TGTGCCAGCAGCCACCCCGACCGTGGAGCCAGTGAGCAGTACTTC. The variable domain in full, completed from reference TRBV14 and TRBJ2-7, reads EAGVTQFPSHSVIEKGQTVTLRCDPISGHDNLYWYRRVMGKEIKFLLHFVKESKQDESGMPNNRFLAERTGGTYSTLKVQPAELEDSGVYFCASSHPDRGASEQYFGPGTRLTVT.

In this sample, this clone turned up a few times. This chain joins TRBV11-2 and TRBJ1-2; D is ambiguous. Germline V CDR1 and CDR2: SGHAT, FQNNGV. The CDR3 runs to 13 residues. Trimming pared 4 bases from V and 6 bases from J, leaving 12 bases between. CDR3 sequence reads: CASSSLAADGYTF. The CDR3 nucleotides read TGTGCCAGCAGCTCCCTTGCGGCGGATGGCTACACCTTC.

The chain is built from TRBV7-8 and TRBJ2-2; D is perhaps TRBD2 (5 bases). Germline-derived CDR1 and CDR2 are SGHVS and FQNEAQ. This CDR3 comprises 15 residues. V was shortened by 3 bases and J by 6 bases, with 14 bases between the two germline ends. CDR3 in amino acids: CASSLVTRSAGELFF. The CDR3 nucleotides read TGTGCCAGCAGCTTGGTCACTAGGTCCGCCGGGGAGCTGTTTTTT.

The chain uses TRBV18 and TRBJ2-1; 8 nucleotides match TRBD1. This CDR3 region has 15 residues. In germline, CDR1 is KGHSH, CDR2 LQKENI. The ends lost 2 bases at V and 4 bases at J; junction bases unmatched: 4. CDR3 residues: CASSPMGQVYNEQFF. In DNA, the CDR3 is TGTGCCAGCTCACCAATGGGACAGGTATACAATGAGCAGTTCTTC.

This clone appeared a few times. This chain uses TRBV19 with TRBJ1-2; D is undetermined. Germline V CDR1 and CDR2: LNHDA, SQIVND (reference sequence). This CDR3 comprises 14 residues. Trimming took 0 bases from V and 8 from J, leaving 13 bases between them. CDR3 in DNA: TGTGCCAGTAGTATAGATCGTGAGGGAAGCGGCTACACCTTC. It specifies CASSIDREGSGYTF.

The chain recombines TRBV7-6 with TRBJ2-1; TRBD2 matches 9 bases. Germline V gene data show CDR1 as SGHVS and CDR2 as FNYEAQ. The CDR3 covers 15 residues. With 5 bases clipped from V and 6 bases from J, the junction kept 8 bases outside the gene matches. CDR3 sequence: CASSTPSGVSNEQFF. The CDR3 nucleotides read TGTGCCAGCAGCACTCCTAGCGGGGTGAGCAATGAGCAGTTCTTC.

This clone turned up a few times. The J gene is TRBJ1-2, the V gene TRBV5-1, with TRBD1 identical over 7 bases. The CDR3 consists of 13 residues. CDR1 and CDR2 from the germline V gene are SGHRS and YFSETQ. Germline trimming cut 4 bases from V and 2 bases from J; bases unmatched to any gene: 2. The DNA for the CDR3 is TGCGCCAGCAGCCCGGGACAGAACTATGGCTACACCTTC. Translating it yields CASSPGQNYGYTF.

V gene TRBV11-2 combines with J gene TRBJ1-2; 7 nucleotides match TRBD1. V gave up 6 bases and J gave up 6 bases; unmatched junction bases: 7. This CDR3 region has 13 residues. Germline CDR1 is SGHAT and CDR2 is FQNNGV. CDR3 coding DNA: TGTGCCAGCAGTCAGACAGGGTCAGATGGCTACACCTTC. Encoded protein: CASSQTGSDGYTF. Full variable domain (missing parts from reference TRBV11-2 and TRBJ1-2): EAGVAQSPRYKIIEKRQSVAFWCNPISGHATLYWYQQILGQGPKLLIQFQNNGVVDDSQLPKDRFSAERLKGVDSTLKIQPAKLEDSAVYLCASSQTGSDGYTFGSGTRLTVV.

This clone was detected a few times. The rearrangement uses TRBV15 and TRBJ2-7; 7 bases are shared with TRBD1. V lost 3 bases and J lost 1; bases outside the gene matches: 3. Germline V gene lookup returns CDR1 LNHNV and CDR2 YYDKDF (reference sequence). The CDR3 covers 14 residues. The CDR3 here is CATSSRQGSYEQYF. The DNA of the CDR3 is TGTGCCACCAGCAGCCGACAGGGATCCTACGAGCAGTACTTC.

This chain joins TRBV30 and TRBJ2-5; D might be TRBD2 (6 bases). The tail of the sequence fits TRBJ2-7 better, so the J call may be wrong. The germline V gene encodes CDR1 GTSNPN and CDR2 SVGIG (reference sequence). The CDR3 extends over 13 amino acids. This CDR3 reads CAWNSGGLDEQYF. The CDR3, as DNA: TGTGCCTGGAATTCTGGGGGGTTGGACGAGCAGTACTTC.

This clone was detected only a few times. DNA of the CDR3: TGTGCCACTGGGACAGGCAGCAATCAGCCCCAGCATTTT. The encoded protein is CATGTGSNQPQHF. This chain links TRBV6-5 with TRBJ1-5, with TRBD1 matching over 8 bases. Germline loops: CDR1 MNHEY, CDR2 SVGAGI. The CDR3 has 13 residues. Germline trimming cut 10 bases from V and 1 base from J; bases unmatched to any gene: 3.

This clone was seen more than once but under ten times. CDR3 DNA sequence: TGTGCCAGCAGTACCGGGGGGAGCTCCTACAATGAGCAGTTCTTC. It codes for CASSTGGSSYNEQFF. This chain links TRBV7-3 with TRBJ2-1, with TRBD2 identical over 7 bases. The germline CDR1 and CDR2 sequences are SGHTA and FQGTGA. Losses at the gene ends were 6 bases for V and 0 bases for J; bases not matched to a gene: 5. The CDR3 loop spans 15 amino acids. Full variable domain (missing parts from reference TRBV7-3 and TRBJ2-1): GAGVSQTPSNKVTEKGKYVELRCDPISGHTALYWYRQSLGQGPEFLIYFQGTGAADDSGLPNDRFFAVRPEGSVSTLKIQRTERGDSAVYLCASSTGGSSYNEQFFGPGTRLTVL.